Shown below are 30 T cell receptor beta chains from a single sample sequenced in a study of shared clonotypes between healthy human individuals. Profiled with immunoSEQ multiplex PCR; TCRdb holds only in-frame clones, not every one. The sample has around 450,000 clones, around 79% seen once. Sample: PBMCs. The receptors here all came from a woman in her forties in good health. Some clones in this sample may be carry-over from other donors' samples.

This clone was found once. The chain combines TRBV15 with TRBJ2-3; no definite D call. The CDR3 is 13 residues long. CDR1 and CDR2 from the germline V gene are LNHNV and YYDKDF (reference sequence). V gave up 0 bases and J gave up 8 bases, with 9 bases separating them. The CDR3 DNA reads as TGTGCCACCAGCAGAGAGCCGATGGCTACGCAGTATTTT. Protein: CATSREPMATQYF.

The V and J genes are TRBV28 and TRBJ1-1, with D unresolved. Trimming left V 7 bases short and J 5 bases short, with 8 bases between. CDR3 length: 11 residues. The V gene's germline CDR1 is MDHEN and CDR2 SYDVKM. CDR3 nucleotide sequence: TGTGCCAGCACCCTACGGACTGAAGCTTTCTTT. This codes for CASTLRTEAFF.

This clone has just one count. V usage is TRBV6-1 and J usage is TRBJ1-1; D is uncertain. CDR3 length: 11 residues. The V gene's germline CDR1 is MNHNS and CDR2 SASEGT. The V end was cut by 8 bases, the J end by 3 bases, with 7 bases between. CDR3 coding DNA: TGTGCCAGCTTGAGGGACACTGAAGCTTTCTTT. Its translation is CASLRDTEAFF.

The chain recombines TRBV19 with TRBJ2-1; 14 bases align to TRBD2. Looked up from germline, CDR1 is LNHDA and CDR2 is SQIVND (reference sequence). This CDR3 is built from 16 residues. V lost 6 bases and J lost 8; bases outside the gene matches: 9. DNA for the CDR3: TGTGCCAGTAGCAGACTAGCGGGAGGGCCTTCGGATGAGCAGTTCTTC. Its translation: CASSRLAGGPSDEQFF. The full variable domain, in which reference TRBV19 and TRBJ2-1 provide the parts outside the CDR3, is DGGITQSPKYLFRKEGQNVTLSCEQNLNHDAMYWYRQDPGQGLRLIYYSQIVNDFQKGDIAEGYSVSREKKESFPLTVTSAQKNPTAFYLCASSRLAGGPSDEQFFGPGTRLTVL.

The V gene is TRBV29-1, the J gene TRBJ2-7, with 10 positions matching TRBD2. Per germline, CDR1 SQVTM and CDR2 ANQGSEA. With V trimmed by 4 bases and J by 4 bases, 4 bases remained unmatched. This CDR3 region has 13 residues. CDR3 protein: CSVVTSGKYEQYF. In nucleotides, the CDR3 is TGCAGCGTTGTTACTAGCGGGAAGTACGAGCAGTACTTC.

CDR3 coding DNA: TGTGCCAGCAGCCCTAGCGGGAGGGGCGACGAGCAGTACTTC. Amino acid sequence: CASSPSGRGDEQYF. The chain is built from TRBV14 and TRBJ2-7; 12 bases map to TRBD2. Looked up from germline, CDR1 is SGHDN and CDR2 is FVKESK. J gave up 5 bases and V 4 bases, and 3 bases lay outside the gene matches. The CDR3 has 14 residues.

J is TRBJ2-7 and V is TRBV30, with D possibly TRBD1 on 5 matching bases. This CDR3 contains 13 residues. Trimming took off 4 bases at V and 6 bases at J, with 16 bases between the two ends. The germline CDR1 and CDR2 sequences are GTSNPN and SVGIG (reference sequence). CDR3 in amino acids: CAWKIRGLGEQYF. CDR3 nucleotides: TGTGCCTGGAAAATAAGGGGTCTCGGCGAGCAGTACTTC.

This clone turned up a few times. V usage is TRBV6-8 and J usage is TRBJ2-7; TRBD1 agrees at 10 bases. This CDR3 has 15 amino acids. V lost 6 bases, J lost 0 bases, and 5 bases stayed unmatched. The germline CDR1 and CDR2 sequences are MNHGY and SAAAGT. The CDR3 region has the DNA TGTGCCAGCAGGAAGGGACAGGGGACCTCCTACGAGCAGTACTTC. The encoded protein is CASRKGQGTSYEQYF.

The chain recombines TRBV4-1 with TRBJ2-3, with TRBD2 as a possible D gene (5 bases). In germline, CDR1 is MGHRA, CDR2 YSYEKL. Trimming left V 0 bases short and J 3 bases short, with 7 bases between. This CDR3 has 14 residues. CDR3 DNA: TGCGCCAGCAGCCAAGAGGGGAGAACAGATACGCAGTATTTT. As protein: CASSQEGRTDTQYF.

The chain has TRBV4-2 and TRBJ2-7; unclear D gene. Trimming stripped 0 bases from V and 5 bases from J, with 17 bases between. The CDR3 has 16 residues. Germline-derived CDR1 and CDR2 are LGHNA and YNFKEQ. This CDR3 is CASSQDDRFPRHEQYF. The CDR3 DNA sequence: TGTGCCAGCAGCCAAGACGATAGATTCCCAAGACACGAGCAGTACTTC.

This clone was observed a few times. The chain links TRBV28 to TRBJ2-3; 9 bases are shared with TRBD1. Germline V CDR1 and CDR2: MDHEN, SYDVKM. The V gene end was trimmed by 7 bases and the J gene end by 3 bases; junction bases not matched to a gene: 8. The CDR3 loop spans 15 amino acids. CDR3 nucleotide sequence: TGTGCCAGCACTGAGGGGACAGGGAGAACAGATACGCAGTATTTT. It specifies CASTEGTGRTDTQYF.

The chain employs TRBV15 and TRBJ1-3; no definite D call. The germline CDR1 and CDR2 sequences are LNHNV and YYDKDF (reference sequence). V was clipped by 6 bases and J by 0 bases, with 6 bases between them. The CDR3 length is 13 residues. CDR3 residues: CATRISSGNTIYF. The CDR3 nucleotides read TGTGCCACCAGGATCTCCTCTGGAAACACCATATATTTT.

This sequence joins TRBV7-2 and TRBJ2-2; no definite D call. From germline, CDR1 is SGHTA and CDR2 FQGNSA. This CDR3 comprises 14 residues. Trimming pared 5 bases from V and 6 bases from J, leaving 13 bases between. The CDR3 sequence: CASSPVVASGELFF. The CDR3, as DNA: TGTGCCAGCAGCCCAGTGGTTGCATCCGGGGAGCTGTTTTTT.

The V call is TRBV5-1, the J call TRBJ1-1, with 8 bases fitting TRBD1. Trimming at V came to 3 bases and at J to 5 bases, leaving 3 bases not matched to a gene. This CDR3 has 13 amino acids. Germline V CDR1 and CDR2: SGHRS, YFSETQ. In DNA form, the CDR3 reads TGCGCCAGCAGCTGGACAGGGCTGACTGAAGCTTTCTTT. Translating it yields CASSWTGLTEAFF.

The CDR3 DNA follows: TGTGCCAGCAGCAGCACGGGACAGGTCACAGATACGCAGTATTTT. It translates to CASSSTGQVTDTQYF. This chain links TRBV9 with TRBJ2-3; 8 nucleotides line up with TRBD1. V gave up 4 bases and J gave up 2 bases; unmatched junction bases: 6. CDR1 is SGDLS and CDR2 is YYNGEE in the germline V gene. The CDR3 runs to 15 residues.

The chain employs TRBV27 and TRBJ2-7; 8 bases line up with TRBD1. CDR3 length: 14 amino acids. Per germline, CDR1 MNHEY and CDR2 SMNVEV (reference sequence). V was pared by 0 bases and J by 7 bases, with 5 bases of the junction left unmatched. CDR3 in amino acids: CASSLSDRVGEQYF. The CDR3 coding sequence is TGTGCCAGCAGTTTATCGGACAGGGTTGGAGAGCAGTACTTC.

This chain uses TRBV19 with TRBJ2-3; 7 positions match TRBD2. Germline V CDR1 and CDR2: LNHDA, SQIVND (reference sequence). The CDR3 is 15 amino acids. Unmatched junction bases numbered 7, after V lost 5 bases and J lost 2 bases. The CDR3 bases are TGTGCCAGTAGTGACGCGACTAGCACCACAGATACGCAGTATTTT. Translation gives CASSDATSTTDTQYF.

The chain carries TRBV11-2 and TRBJ2-1; 10 nucleotides align to TRBD2. Germline V gene sequence: CDR1 SGHAT, CDR2 FQNNGV. With V trimmed by 2 bases and J by 7 bases, 5 bases remained unmatched. The length of the CDR3 is 15 residues. The CDR3 DNA follows: TGTGCCAGCAGCTTATTCCGAGCGGGAGGGAATGAGCAGTTCTTC. This sequence encodes CASSLFRAGGNEQFF. Full variable domain (outside the CDR3, taken from reference TRBV11-2 and TRBJ2-1): EAGVAQSPRYKIIEKRQSVAFWCNPISGHATLYWYQQILGQGPKLLIQFQNNGVVDDSQLPKDRFSAERLKGVDSTLKIQPAKLEDSAVYLCASSLFRAGGNEQFFGPGTRLTVL.

This clone appeared once. V gene TRBV5-1 combines with J gene TRBJ2-7; 11 bases map to TRBD2. Germline CDR1 SGHRS, CDR2 YFSETQ. This CDR3 has 17 residues. The ends lost 0 bases at V and 0 bases at J; junction bases unmatched: 5. The CDR3 reads CASSLGLAGPHSYEQYF. DNA for the CDR3: TGCGCCAGCAGCTTGGGACTAGCGGGACCCCACTCCTACGAGCAGTACTTC.

The chain combines TRBV11-1 with TRBJ1-2; D not resolved. This CDR3 spans 13 amino acids. Germline lookup yields CDR1 SGHAT and CDR2 FQDESV (reference sequence). Trimming took 4 bases from V and 5 from J, leaving 11 bases between them. The CDR3 loop reads CASSSRASYGYTF. The CDR3 DNA is TGTGCCAGCAGCTCGAGGGCAAGTTATGGCTACACCTTC.

The table lists this clone with a count of one. The chain links TRBV27 to TRBJ2-3; perhaps TRBD1 as D (6 bases). Germline CDR1 reads MNHEY; CDR2 reads SMNVEV (reference sequence). Trimming took off 4 bases at V and 8 bases at J, with 16 bases between the two ends. The CDR3 extends over 14 amino acids. The CDR3 spells CASSSDSYWGTQYF. In DNA form, the CDR3 reads TGTGCCAGCAGTTCGGACAGCTACTGGGGTACGCAGTATTTT.

On this clone itself: A read error may produce the germline difference seen at one junction end. The same CDR3 can be traced to other DNA sequences in this sample. The genes are TRBV7-2 and TRBJ1-1; D not certain. The germline V gene has CDR1 SGHTA and CDR2 FQGNSA. The CDR3 totals 14 residues. The CDR3 loop reads CASSFSSAGTEAFF. Written as DNA, the CDR3 is TGTGCCAGTAGCTTCTCCAGCGCCGGCACTGAAGCTTTCTTT.

Here the CDR3 reads CASSSFQGSQETQYF. In nucleotides, the CDR3 is TGTGCCAGCAGTTCCTTTCAGGGTTCACAAGAGACCCAGTACTTC. The chain has TRBV28 and TRBJ2-5, with TRBD1 as a possible D gene (5 bases). Trimming stripped 4 bases from V and 2 bases from J, with 14 bases between. The CDR3 extends over 15 amino acids. CDR1 MDHEN and CDR2 SYDVKM come from the germline V gene.

CDR3: CAWMGQDYGYTF. In DNA, the CDR3 is TGTGCCTGGATGGGGCAGGATTACGGCTACACCTTC. The chain joins TRBV30 to TRBJ1-2; perhaps TRBD1 as D (5 bases). V shed 4 bases and J shed 8 bases, with 14 bases lying between them. Germline-derived CDR1 and CDR2 are GTSNPN and SVGIG (reference sequence). CDR3 size: 12 residues.

This clone turned up a few times. The gene calls are TRBV29-1 and TRBJ1-1; 8 nucleotides match TRBD1. The CDR3 is made up of 14 amino acids. Germline trimming cut 6 bases from V and 1 base from J; bases unmatched to any gene: 7. Germline V gene sequence: CDR1 SQVTM, CDR2 ANQGSEA. CDR3 nucleotide sequence: TGCAGCGTCTGTCAGGGGGCCGGGAACACTGAAGCTTTCTTT. Translating it yields CSVCQGAGNTEAFF.

The V and J genes are TRBV5-4 and TRBJ2-2, with D tentatively TRBD2 (6 bases). The CDR3 runs to 16 residues. V lost 4 bases and J lost 5, with 18 bases in between. In germline, CDR1 is SGHNT, CDR2 YYREEE (reference sequence). CDR3 sequence: CASSLTPGAVTGELFF. The CDR3 DNA reads TGTGCCAGCAGCCTGACCCCGGGAGCGGTTACCGGGGAGCTGTTTTTT.

The gene calls are TRBV5-1 and TRBJ2-1, with 9 bases lining up with TRBD2. The germline V gene encodes CDR1 SGHRS and CDR2 YFSETQ. The CDR3 totals 15 residues. With V trimmed by 0 bases and J by 8 bases, 6 bases remained unmatched. CDR3 loop: CASSLALAGRDEQFF. CDR3 sequence (DNA): TGCGCCAGCAGCTTGGCCCTAGCGGGAAGGGATGAGCAGTTCTTC.

This clone was observed at least ten times. The rearrangement uses TRBV29-1 and TRBJ2-1; 7 bases align to TRBD2. The CDR3 is 15 residues long. V shed 5 bases, J shed 6 bases, and the junction held 13 bases outside the gene matches. Germline CDR1 is SQVTM and CDR2 is ANQGSEA. CDR3 DNA sequence: TGCAGCGTTCGTCTCGCACTGGGGGGGGGCAATGAGCAGTTCTTC. It encodes CSVRLALGGGNEQFF.

The chain uses TRBV5-1 and TRBJ2-7; D unresolved. This CDR3 is 14 amino acids long. Trimming shortened V by 0 bases and J by 5 bases, and 12 bases separated the two germline ends. CDR1 is SGHRS and CDR2 is YFSETQ in the germline V gene. CDR3 residues: CASSLVGYVNEQYF. The CDR3 DNA follows: TGCGCCAGCAGCTTGGTGGGCTATGTAAACGAGCAGTACTTC.

This chain links TRBV4-1 with TRBJ1-3; 9 bases fit TRBD1. This CDR3 has 16 amino acids. In germline, CDR1 is MGHRA, CDR2 YSYEKL. After removal of 2 bases from V and 4 bases from J, the junction contained 6 bases not matched to a gene. CDR3 nucleotides: TGCGCCAGCAGCCAACCGACAGGGGGTGGAGGAAACACCATATATTTT. This encodes CASSQPTGGGGNTIYF.